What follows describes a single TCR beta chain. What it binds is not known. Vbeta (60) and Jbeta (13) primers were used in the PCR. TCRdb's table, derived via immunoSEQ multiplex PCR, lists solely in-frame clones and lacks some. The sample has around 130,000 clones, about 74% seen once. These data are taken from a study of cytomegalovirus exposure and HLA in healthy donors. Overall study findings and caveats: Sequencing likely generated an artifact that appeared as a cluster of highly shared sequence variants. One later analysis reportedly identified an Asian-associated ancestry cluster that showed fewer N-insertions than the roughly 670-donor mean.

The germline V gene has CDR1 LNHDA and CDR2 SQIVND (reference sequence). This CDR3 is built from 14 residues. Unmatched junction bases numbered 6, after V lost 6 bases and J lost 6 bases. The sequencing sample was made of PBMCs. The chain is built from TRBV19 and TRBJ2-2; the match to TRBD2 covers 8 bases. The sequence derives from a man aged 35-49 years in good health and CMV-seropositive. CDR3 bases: TGTGCCAGTAGCCCGGGAGGGTCCGCCGGGGAGCTGTTTTTT. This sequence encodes CASSPGGSAGELFF.